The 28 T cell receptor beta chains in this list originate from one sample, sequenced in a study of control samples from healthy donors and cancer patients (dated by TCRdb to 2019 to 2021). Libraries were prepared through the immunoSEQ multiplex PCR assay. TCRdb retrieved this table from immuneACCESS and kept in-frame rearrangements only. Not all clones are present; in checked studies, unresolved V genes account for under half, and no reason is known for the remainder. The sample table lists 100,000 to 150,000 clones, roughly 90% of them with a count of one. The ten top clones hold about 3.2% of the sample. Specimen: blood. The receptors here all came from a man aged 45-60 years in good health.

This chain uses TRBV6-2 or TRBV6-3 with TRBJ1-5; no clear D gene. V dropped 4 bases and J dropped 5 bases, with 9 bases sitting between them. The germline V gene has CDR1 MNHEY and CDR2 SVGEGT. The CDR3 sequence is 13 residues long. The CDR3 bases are TGTGCCAGCAGTTCTACGGGGTATCAGCCCCAGCATTTT. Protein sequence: CASSSTGYQPQHF.

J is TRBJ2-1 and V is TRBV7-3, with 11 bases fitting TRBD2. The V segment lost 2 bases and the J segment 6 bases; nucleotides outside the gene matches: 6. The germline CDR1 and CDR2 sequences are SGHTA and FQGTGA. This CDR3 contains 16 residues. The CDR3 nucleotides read TGTGCCAGCAGCTTAGCGCCTAGCGGGGGGACCAATGAGCAGTTCTTC. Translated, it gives CASSLAPSGGTNEQFF.

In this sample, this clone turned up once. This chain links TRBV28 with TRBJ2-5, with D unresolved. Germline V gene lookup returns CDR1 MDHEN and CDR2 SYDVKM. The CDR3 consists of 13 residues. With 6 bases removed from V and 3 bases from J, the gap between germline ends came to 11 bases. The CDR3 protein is CASSLRQEETQYF. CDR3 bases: TGTGCCAGCAGCCTTCGGCAGGAAGAGACCCAGTACTTC.

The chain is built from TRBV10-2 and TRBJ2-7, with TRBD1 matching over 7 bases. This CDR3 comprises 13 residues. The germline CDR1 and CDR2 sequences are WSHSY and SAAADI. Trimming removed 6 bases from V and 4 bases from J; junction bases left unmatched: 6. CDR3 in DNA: TGCGCCAGCAGAGGGGACAGCCTGTACGAGCAGTACTTC. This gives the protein CASRGDSLYEQYF.

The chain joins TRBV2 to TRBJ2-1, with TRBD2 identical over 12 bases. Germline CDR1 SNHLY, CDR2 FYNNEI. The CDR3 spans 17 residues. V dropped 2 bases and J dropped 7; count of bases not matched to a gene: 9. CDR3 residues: CASSEWLAGGPGNEQFF. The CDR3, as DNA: TGTGCCAGCAGTGAATGGCTAGCGGGGGGGCCGGGGAATGAGCAGTTCTTC.

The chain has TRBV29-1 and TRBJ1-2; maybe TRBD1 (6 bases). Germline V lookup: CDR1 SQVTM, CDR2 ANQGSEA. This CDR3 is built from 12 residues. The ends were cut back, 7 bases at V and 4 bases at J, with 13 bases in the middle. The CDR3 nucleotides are TGCAGCGCCGGGGGCGCGGGCTATGGCTACACCTTC. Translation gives CSAGGAGYGYTF.

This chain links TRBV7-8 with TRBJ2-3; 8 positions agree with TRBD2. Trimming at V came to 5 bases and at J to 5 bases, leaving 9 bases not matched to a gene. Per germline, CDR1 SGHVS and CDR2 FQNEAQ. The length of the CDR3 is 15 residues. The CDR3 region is CASSRTSPEVDTQYF. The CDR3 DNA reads TGTGCCAGCAGCCGGACTAGCCCGGAGGTAGATACGCAGTATTTT.

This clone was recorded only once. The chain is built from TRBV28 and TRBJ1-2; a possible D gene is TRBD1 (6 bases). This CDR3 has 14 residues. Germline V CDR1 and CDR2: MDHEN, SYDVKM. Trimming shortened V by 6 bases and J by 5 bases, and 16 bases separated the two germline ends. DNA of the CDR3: TGTGCCAGCAGGTTTCTTAAAGGGGGGTATGGCTACACCTTC. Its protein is CASRFLKGGYGYTF.

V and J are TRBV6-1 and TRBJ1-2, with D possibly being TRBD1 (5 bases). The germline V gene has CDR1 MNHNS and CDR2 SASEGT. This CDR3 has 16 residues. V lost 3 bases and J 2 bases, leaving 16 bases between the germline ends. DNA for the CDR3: TGTGCCAGCAGTGAGGTGGGGGTACAAAAAAACTATGGCTACACCTTC. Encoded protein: CASSEVGVQKNYGYTF.

In DNA form, the CDR3 reads TGCGCCAGCAGCCAGGTTGGAGAAGCGGGGAGCACAGATACGCAGTATTTT. Translated, it gives CASSQVGEAGSTDTQYF. V is TRBV4-1 and J is TRBJ2-3, with TRBD2 identical over 7 bases. The germline V gene encodes CDR1 MGHRA and CDR2 YSYEKL. The CDR3 covers 17 residues. V lost 3 bases and J lost 0; bases outside the gene matches: 9.

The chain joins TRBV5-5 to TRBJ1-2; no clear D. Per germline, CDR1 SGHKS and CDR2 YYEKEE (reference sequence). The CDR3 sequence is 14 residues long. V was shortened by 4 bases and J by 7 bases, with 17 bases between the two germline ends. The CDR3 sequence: CASSQAGWGIGYTF. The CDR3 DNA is TGTGCCAGCAGCCAAGCAGGATGGGGTATTGGCTACACCTTC.

Written as DNA, the CDR3 is TGCGCCAGCAGCAGCCAAAGCTGGTCCTACGAGCAGTACTTC. This gives the protein CASSSQSWSYEQYF. The gene calls are TRBV5-1 and TRBJ2-7, with D hard to call. This CDR3 contains 14 residues. Trimming took 4 bases from V and 1 from J, leaving 12 bases between them. Germline-derived CDR1 and CDR2 are SGHRS and YFSETQ.

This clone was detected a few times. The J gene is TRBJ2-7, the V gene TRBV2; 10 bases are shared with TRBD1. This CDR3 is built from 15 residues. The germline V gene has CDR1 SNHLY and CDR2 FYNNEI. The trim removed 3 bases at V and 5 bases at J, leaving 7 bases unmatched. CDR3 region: CASSDIGTGVDEQYF. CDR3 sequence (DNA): TGTGCCAGCAGTGACATAGGGACAGGGGTAGACGAGCAGTACTTC.

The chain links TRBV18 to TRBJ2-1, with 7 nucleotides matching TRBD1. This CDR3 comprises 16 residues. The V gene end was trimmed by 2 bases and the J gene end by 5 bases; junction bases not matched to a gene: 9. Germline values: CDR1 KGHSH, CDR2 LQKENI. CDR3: CASSPGDRVLDNEQFF. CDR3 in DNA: TGTGCCAGCTCACCAGGTGACAGGGTCTTAGACAATGAGCAGTTCTTC.

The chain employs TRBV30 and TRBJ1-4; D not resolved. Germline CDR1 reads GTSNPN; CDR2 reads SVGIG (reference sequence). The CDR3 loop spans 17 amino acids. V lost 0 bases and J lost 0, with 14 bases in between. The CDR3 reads CAWSVTNPGATNEKLFF. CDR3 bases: TGTGCCTGGAGTGTAACGAACCCGGGCGCAACTAATGAAAAACTGTTTTTT.

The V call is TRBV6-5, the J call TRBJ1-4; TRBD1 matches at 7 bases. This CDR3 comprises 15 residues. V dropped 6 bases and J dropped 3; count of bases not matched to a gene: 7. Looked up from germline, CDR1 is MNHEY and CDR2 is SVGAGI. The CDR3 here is CASRGTAVSNEKLFF. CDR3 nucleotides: TGTGCCAGCAGAGGGACAGCAGTGTCTAATGAAAAACTGTTTTTT.

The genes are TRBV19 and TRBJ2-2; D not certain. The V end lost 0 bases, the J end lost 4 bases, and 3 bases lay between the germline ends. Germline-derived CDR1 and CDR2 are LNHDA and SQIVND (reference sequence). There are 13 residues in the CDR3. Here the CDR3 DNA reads TGTGCCAGTAGTATAGATACCACCGGGGAGCTGTTTTTT. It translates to CASSIDTTGELFF. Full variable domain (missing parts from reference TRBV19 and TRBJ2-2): DGGITQSPKYLFRKEGQNVTLSCEQNLNHDAMYWYRQDPGQGLRLIYYSQIVNDFQKGDIAEGYSVSREKKESFPLTVTSAQKNPTAFYLCASSIDTTGELFFGEGSRLTVL.

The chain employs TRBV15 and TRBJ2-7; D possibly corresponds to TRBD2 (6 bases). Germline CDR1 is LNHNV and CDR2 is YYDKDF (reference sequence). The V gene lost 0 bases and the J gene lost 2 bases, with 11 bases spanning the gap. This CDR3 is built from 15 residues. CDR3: CATSREGGPTYEQYF. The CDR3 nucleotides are TGTGCCACCAGCAGAGAGGGGGGACCGACCTACGAGCAGTACTTC.

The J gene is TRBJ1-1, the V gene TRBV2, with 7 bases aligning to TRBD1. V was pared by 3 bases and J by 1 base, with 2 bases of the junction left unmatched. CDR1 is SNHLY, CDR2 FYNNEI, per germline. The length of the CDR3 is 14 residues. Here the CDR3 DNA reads TGTGCCAGCAGTGAGGAGGGGGCGAACACTGAAGCTTTCTTT. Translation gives CASSEEGANTEAFF. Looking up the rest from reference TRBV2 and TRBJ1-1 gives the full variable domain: EPEVTQTPSHQVTQMGQEVILRCVPISNHLYFYWYRQILGQKVEFLVSFYNNEISEKSEIFDDQFSVERPDGSNFTLKIRSTKLEDSAMYFCASSEEGANTEAFFGQGTRLTVV.

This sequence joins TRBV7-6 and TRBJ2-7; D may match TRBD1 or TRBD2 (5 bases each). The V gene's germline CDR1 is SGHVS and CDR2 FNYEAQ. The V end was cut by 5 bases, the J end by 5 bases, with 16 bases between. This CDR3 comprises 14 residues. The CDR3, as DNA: TGTGCCAGCAGCCCTTCAGGGACGTTGAACGAGCAGTACTTC. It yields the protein CASSPSGTLNEQYF.

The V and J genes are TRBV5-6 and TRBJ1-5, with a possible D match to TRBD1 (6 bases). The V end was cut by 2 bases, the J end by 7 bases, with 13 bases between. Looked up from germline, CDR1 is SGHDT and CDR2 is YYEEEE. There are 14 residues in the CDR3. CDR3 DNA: TGTGCCAGCAGCTTTAGGGGGGAGAGGCAGCCCCAGCATTTT. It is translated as CASSFRGERQPQHF.

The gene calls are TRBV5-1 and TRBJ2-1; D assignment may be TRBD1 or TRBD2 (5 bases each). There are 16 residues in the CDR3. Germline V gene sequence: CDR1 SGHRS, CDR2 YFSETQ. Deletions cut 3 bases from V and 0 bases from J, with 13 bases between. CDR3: CASSSGTTNSYNEQFF. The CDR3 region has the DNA TGCGCCAGCAGCTCGGGGACCACCAACTCCTACAATGAGCAGTTCTTC.

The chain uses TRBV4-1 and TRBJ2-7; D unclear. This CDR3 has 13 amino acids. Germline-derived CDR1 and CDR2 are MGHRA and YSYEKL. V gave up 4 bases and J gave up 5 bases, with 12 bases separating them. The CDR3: CASSLRVPDEQYF. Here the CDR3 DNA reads TGCGCCAGCAGCCTTCGGGTTCCCGACGAGCAGTACTTC.

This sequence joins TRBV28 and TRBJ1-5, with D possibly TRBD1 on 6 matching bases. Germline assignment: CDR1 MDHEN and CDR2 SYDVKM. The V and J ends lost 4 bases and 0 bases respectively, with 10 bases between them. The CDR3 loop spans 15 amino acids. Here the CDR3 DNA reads TGTGCCAGCAGTTCACAGGGTAGTAGCAATCAGCCCCAGCATTTT. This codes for CASSSQGSSNQPQHF.

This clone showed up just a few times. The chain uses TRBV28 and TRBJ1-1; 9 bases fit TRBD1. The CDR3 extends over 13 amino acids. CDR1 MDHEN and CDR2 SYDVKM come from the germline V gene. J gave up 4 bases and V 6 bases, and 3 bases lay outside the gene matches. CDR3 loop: CASRTGGVTEAFF. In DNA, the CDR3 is TGTGCCAGCAGGACAGGGGGGGTCACTGAAGCTTTCTTT. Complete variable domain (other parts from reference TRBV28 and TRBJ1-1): DVKVTQSSRYLVKRTGEKVFLECVQDMDHENMFWYRQDPGLGLRLIYFSYDVKMKEKGDIPEGYSVSREKKERFSLILESASTNQTSMYLCASRTGGVTEAFFGQGTRLTVV.

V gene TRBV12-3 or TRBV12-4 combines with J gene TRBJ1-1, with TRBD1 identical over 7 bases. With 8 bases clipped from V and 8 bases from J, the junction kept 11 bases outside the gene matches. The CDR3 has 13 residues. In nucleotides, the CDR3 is TGTGCCAGCGCCAACACAGGGGCAGTAGAAGCTTTCTTT. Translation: CASANTGAVEAFF.

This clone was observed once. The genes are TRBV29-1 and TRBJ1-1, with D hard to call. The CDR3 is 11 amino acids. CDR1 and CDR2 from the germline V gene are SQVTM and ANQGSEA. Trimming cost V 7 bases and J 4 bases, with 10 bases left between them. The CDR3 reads CSAKEGTEAFF. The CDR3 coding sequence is TGCAGCGCGAAGGAGGGCACTGAAGCTTTCTTT.

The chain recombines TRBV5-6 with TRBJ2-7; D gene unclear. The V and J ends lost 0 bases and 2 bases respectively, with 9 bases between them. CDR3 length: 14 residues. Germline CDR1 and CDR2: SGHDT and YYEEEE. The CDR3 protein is CASSLARNPYEQYF. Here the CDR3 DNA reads TGTGCCAGCAGCTTGGCCCGTAACCCCTACGAGCAGTACTTC.